Many counts were recorded for the clone carrying this T cell receptor (beta chain). Its antigen is undetermined. These data are taken from a study of T cells in Graves' hyperthyroidism and ophthalmopathy. Germline lookup yields CDR1 SNHLY and CDR2 FYNNEI. There are 15 residues in the CDR3. Losses at the gene ends were 5 bases for V and 0 bases for J; bases not matched to a gene: 0. Points from the study as a whole: Blood held most thyroid clonotypes expanded above 0.001 frequency. From stable hyperthyroidism, ophthalmopathy was set apart by a 13 V-J model.

Amplification yielded TCR beta CDR3 regions, with RNA transcripts as the source. The TCR CDR3 was amplified in a first-round RT-PCR using the HTBI primer set. TCRdb re-derived calls from the multiplex PCR reads in MiXCR, one entry per CDR3 protein. This table has around 400,000 distinct CDR3 sequences, 12% to 15% appearing once. The TCR comes from a woman aged 55-75 years with Graves' ophthalmopathy. What was sequenced was blood. The V and J genes are TRBV2 and TRBJ2-1; 11 bases are shared with TRBD2. This CDR3 reads CASSTSGGSYNEQFF. The CDR3 coding sequence is TGTGCCAGCAGTACTAGCGGGGGCTCCTACAATGAGCAGTTCTTC.